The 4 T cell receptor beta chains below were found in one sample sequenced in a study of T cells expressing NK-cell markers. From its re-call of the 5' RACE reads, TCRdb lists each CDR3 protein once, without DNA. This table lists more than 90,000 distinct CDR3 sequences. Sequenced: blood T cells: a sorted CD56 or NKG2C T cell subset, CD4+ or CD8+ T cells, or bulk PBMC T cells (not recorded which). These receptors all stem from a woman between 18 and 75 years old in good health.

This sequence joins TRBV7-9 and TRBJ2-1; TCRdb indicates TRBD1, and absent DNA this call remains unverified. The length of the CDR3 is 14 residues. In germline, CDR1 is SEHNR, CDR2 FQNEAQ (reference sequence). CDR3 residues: CASSSSRGTNEQFF.

The CDR3 spells CASSLGPTYEQYF. V is TRBV27 and J is TRBJ2-7. Germline V CDR1 and CDR2: MNHEY, SMNVEV (reference sequence). This CDR3 spans 13 amino acids.

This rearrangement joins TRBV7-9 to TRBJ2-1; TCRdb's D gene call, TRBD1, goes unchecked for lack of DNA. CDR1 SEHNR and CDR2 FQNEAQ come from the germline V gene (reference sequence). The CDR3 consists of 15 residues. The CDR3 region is CASSSQTGQNNEQFF.

CDR3 residues: CASSLSTDSNEQFF. The gene calls are TRBV7-7 and TRBJ2-1; TCRdb returns TRBD1, unconfirmable since there is no DNA. The CDR3 covers 14 residues. Per germline, CDR1 SSHAT and CDR2 FNYEAQ (reference sequence).